Listed below are T cell receptor beta chains from one sample, sequenced in a study of siplizumab effects on memory and regulatory T cells. Sequencing was performed with immunoSEQ multiplex PCR; in TCRdb, only in-frame clones are kept and a portion is missing. The sample holds some 65,000 clones, around nine tenths seen once. The sequenced material came from Tregs sorted from blood. These receptors were taken from a human donor in good health. Each CDR3 is given with its conserved first and last residue. D genes are given only for firm matches. A clone size is listed for some rows: how often the clone was seen (once, few, many), or a class if it is expanded.

v_gene	j_gene	d_gene	abundance	CDR3aa	CDR3nt
TRBV7-9	TRBJ1-4	NA	NA	CASSLAPQKLFF	TGTGCCAGCAGCTTAGCGCCCCAAAAACTGTTTTTT
TRBV4-3	TRBJ2-7	NA	NA	CASSPAGGVYEQYF	TGCGCCAGCAGCCCGGCAGGAGGGGTCTACGAGCAGTACTTC
TRBV14	TRBJ2-5	NA	NA	CASSQFIFGSNRGGGTQYF	TGTGCCAGCAGCCAATTTATCTTCGGGAGTAATCGAGGCGGCGGGACCCAGTACTTC
TRBV19	TRBJ2-7	TRBD2	NA	CASSKGLVHSYEQYF	TGTGCCAGTAGTAAGGGACTAGTGCACTCCTACGAGCAGTACTTC
TRBV5-5	TRBJ2-1	TRBD2	NA	CASIPSTSGSSNEQFF	TGTGCCAGCATCCCCTCGACTAGCGGGAGTTCCAATGAGCAGTTCTTC
TRBV19	TRBJ1-3	TRBD1	NA	CASHAQGYRTYSGNTIYF	TGTGCCAGTCATGCACAGGGGTATCGTACCTACTCTGGAAACACCATATATTTT
TRBV27	TRBJ1-2	TRBD1	few	CASRRGTGERGYTF	TGTGCCAGCAGGAGAGGGACAGGGGAGCGTGGCTACACCTTC
TRBV7-3	TRBJ2-2	NA	few	CASSLGQSGELFF	TGTGCCAGCAGCTTGGGGCAGTCCGGGGAGCTGTTTTTT
TRBV11-2	TRBJ2-1	NA	NA	CASSPAGSNRWDEQFF	TGTGCCAGCAGCCCAGCCGGGTCCAACCGCTGGGATGAGCAGTTCTTC
TRBV25-1	TRBJ2-3	TRBD1	NA	CASMGTGSPTDTQYF	TGTGCCAGCATGGGGACAGGGAGTCCCACAGATACGCAGTATTTT
TRBV7-9	TRBJ2-1	TRBD1	NA	CASSSQGNEQFF	TGTGCCAGCAGCTCACAGGGGAATGAGCAGTTCTTC
TRBV6-6	TRBJ2-1	TRBD2	NA	CASGQPSGGSYNEQFF	TGTGCCAGCGGACAACCTAGCGGGGGCTCCTACAATGAGCAGTTCTTC
TRBV2	TRBJ2-7	NA	NA	CASSERGPRYEQYF	TGTGCCAGCAGTGAAAGGGGACCACGCTACGAGCAGTACTTC
TRBV5-6	TRBJ2-7	TRBD2	NA	CASSLASSGFSYEQYF	TGTGCCAGCAGCTTGGCGTCTAGCGGGTTCTCCTACGAGCAGTACTTC
TRBV4-2	TRBJ2-3	NA	NA	CASSQDRDFSTDTQYF	TGTGCCAGCAGCCAAGATCGTGACTTTAGCACAGATACGCAGTATTTT
TRBV12-5	TRBJ2-1	TRBD2	NA	CASGPPASGRIGEQFF	TGTGCTAGTGGTCCCCCCGCTAGCGGGAGGATCGGGGAGCAGTTCTTC
TRBV30	TRBJ1-6	NA	NA	CAWNTGGSPLHF	TGTGCCTGGAACACGGGGGGGTCACCCCTCCACTTT
TRBV6-5	TRBJ1-2	NA	NA	CASSESNYGYTF	TGTGCCAGCAGTGAGTCTAACTATGGCTACACCTTC
TRBV7-8	TRBJ2-7	NA	once	CASSLSLDYEQYF	TGTGCCAGCAGCTTGTCACTAGACTACGAGCAGTACTTC
TRBV19	TRBJ1-5	NA	once	CASSIVGLPQPQHF	TGTGCCAGTAGTATAGTTGGGTTGCCCCAGCCCCAGCATTTT
TRBV19	TRBJ2-4	NA	NA	CASSQWENIQYF	TGTGCCAGCAGTCAGTGGGAAAACATTCAGTACTTC
TRBV7-6	TRBJ2-1	NA	NA	CASSKQTRLTYNEQFF	TGTGCCAGCAGCAAACAGACCCGCCTAACCTACAATGAGCAGTTCTTC
TRBV30	TRBJ2-7	NA	NA	CAWSVRGPYEQYF	TGTGCCTGGAGTGTAAGAGGGCCCTACGAGCAGTACTTC
TRBV30	TRBJ1-2	NA	medium-sized	CAWSRRRGNYGYTF	TGTGCCTGGAGTAGACGGAGAGGCAACTATGGCTACACCTTC
TRBV7-9	TRBJ1-5	NA	NA	CASSSVAGNQPQHF	TGTGCCAGCAGCTCGGTCGCGGGCAATCAGCCCCAGCATTTT
TRBV6-6	TRBJ2-7	TRBD1	NA	CASSYLPTGNYEQYF	TGTGCCAGCAGTTACCTCCCGACAGGGAACTACGAGCAGTACTTC
TRBV19	TRBJ1-5	NA	NA	CASSIEGGGQPQHF	TGTGCCAGTAGTATAGAGGGGGGGGGTCAGCCCCAGCATTTT
TRBV5-1	TRBJ2-1	TRBD2	NA	CASSFRLAGVNEQFF	TGCGCCAGCAGCTTCAGACTAGCGGGGGTCAATGAGCAGTTCTTC
TRBV5-4	TRBJ1-2	NA	NA	CASSLPAVGGYGYTF	TGTGCCAGCAGCTTGCCCGCCGTAGGAGGCTATGGCTACACCTTC
TRBV28	TRBJ2-1	NA	NA	CASRGGPPLWFF	TGTGCCAGCAGGGGGGGACCACCGTTGTGGTTCTTC
TRBV7-9	TRBJ2-7	TRBD1	NA	CASSSWETGVTYEQYF	TGTGCCAGCAGCTCGTGGGAGACAGGGGTCACCTACGAGCAGTACTTC
TRBV2	TRBJ2-5	TRBD1	once	CASLRDREETQYF	TGTGCCAGTCTCCGGGACAGGGAAGAGACCCAGTACTTC
TRBV27	TRBJ1-6	TRBD1	once	CASSSFWDSPDSPLHF	TGTGCCAGCAGCTCCTTTTGGGACAGCCCCGATTCACCCCTCCACTTT
TRBV29-1	TRBJ2-7	TRBD1	NA	CSAGDRLGSEQYF	TGCAGCGCTGGGGACAGGCTGGGTAGCGAGCAGTACTTC
TRBV5-1	TRBJ1-4	TRBD1	once	CASSLRQGGNEKLFF	TGCGCCAGCAGTCTACGACAGGGAGGCAATGAAAAACTGTTTTTT
TRBV2	TRBJ2-5	NA	NA	CASRTGGETQYF	TGTGCCAGCCGCACCGGAGGGGAGACCCAGTACTTC
TRBV4-1	TRBJ2-3	TRBD2	NA	CASSRGLAGVGITDTQYF	TGCGCCAGCAGCCGCGGACTAGCGGGAGTTGGGATCACAGATACGCAGTATTTT
TRBV6-1	TRBJ2-3	NA	NA	CASRRGGHTDTQYF	TGTGCCAGCAGAAGGGGGGGACACACAGATACGCAGTATTTT
TRBV5-6	TRBJ1-4	TRBD1	NA	CASSWRTGTGIEKLFF	TGTGCCAGCAGCTGGCGGACCGGGACAGGGATAGAAAAACTGTTTTTT
TRBV6-6	TRBJ1-4	TRBD1	NA	CASSTGQGANEKLFF	TGTGCCAGCAGTACCGGACAGGGTGCTAATGAAAAACTGTTTTTT
TRBV28	TRBJ2-1	NA	NA	CASRELGVGNEQFF	TGTGCCAGCAGAGAATTAGGGGTCGGCAATGAGCAGTTCTTC